These 13 T cell receptor beta chains share one sample of origin, sequenced in a study of read filtering for tumor transcriptome and immune sequencing. This library used roughly 430 ng RNA and molecular barcoded adaptors spanning alpha/delta and beta/gamma chains. TCRdb itself ran the reads through MiXCR, one entry per CDR3 protein. The sample holds 75,000 to 95,000 distinct CDR3 sequences; about a fifth are singletons and the top ten take about 10%. Sequencing used a population of CD138-negative cells sorted from bone marrow. The receptors here all came from a donor over 35 with multiple myeloma.

In its sample, this clonotype was seen many times. A read error may produce the germline difference seen at one junction end. The genes are TRBV6-5 and TRBJ2-1; D is perhaps TRBD2 (6 bases). Germline loops: CDR1 MNHEY, CDR2 SVGAGI. CDR3 size: 15 residues. CDR3: CASTQAGSSHNEQFF. The CDR3 region has the DNA TGTGCCAGCACCCAGGCCGGGAGCTCCCACAATGAGCAGTTCTTC.

This clonotype was observed at least ten times. J is TRBJ2-6 and V is TRBV7-3; D uncertain. CDR3 length: 16 amino acids. In germline, CDR1 is SGHTA, CDR2 FQGTGA. V dropped 1 base and J dropped 0 bases, with 7 bases sitting between them. CDR3 sequence (DNA): TGTGCCAGCAGCTTAATGGGAAGCTCTGGGGCCAACGTCCTGACTTTC. It yields the protein CASSLMGSSGANVLTF.

There are many counts of this clonotype. The chain has TRBV12-3 or TRBV12-4 and TRBJ2-3, with TRBD2 matching 13 bases. Trimming cost V 2 bases and J 7 bases; bases outside gene matches: 3. The CDR3 covers 15 residues. CDR3 protein: CASSLRTSGGHTQYF. CDR3 bases: TGTGCCAGCAGTTTAAGGACTAGCGGGGGTCATACGCAGTATTTT.

This clonotype was seen at least ten times. The chain joins TRBV7-2 to TRBJ2-5; 10 nucleotides align to TRBD2. This CDR3 spans 21 amino acids. CDR1 and CDR2 from the germline V gene are SGHTA and FQGNSA. The J segment lost 8 bases and the V segment lost 5 bases, leaving 29 bases of the junction unmatched. CDR3: CASSTRAGIAGGPPSQVTQYF. CDR3 nucleotide sequence: TGTGCCAGCAGCACCCGAGCCGGTATAGCGGGGGGACCTCCATCTCAAGTTACCCAGTACTTC.

This clonotype has ten or more counts. V gene TRBV7-9 combines with J gene TRBJ2-7, with D unresolved. Germline loops: CDR1 SEHNR, CDR2 FQNEAQ (reference sequence). Trimming stripped 1 base from V and 10 bases from J, with 11 bases between. The CDR3 has 12 residues. The CDR3 DNA follows: TGTGCCAGCAGCTTAGACAGTCCGGAACAGTACTTC. It yields the protein CASSLDSPEQYF. The complete variable domain, with remaining parts taken from reference TRBV7-9 and TRBJ2-7, reads DTGVSQNPRHKITKRGQNVTFRCDPISEHNRLYWYRQTLGQGPEFLTYFQNEAQLEKSRLLSDRFSAERPKGSFSTLEIQRTEQGDSAMYLCASSLDSPEQYFGPGTRLTVT.

This clonotype was observed a handful of times. The chain is built from TRBV7-9 and TRBJ1-2; 7 bases are shared with TRBD1. This CDR3 has 14 amino acids. V gave up 4 bases and J gave up 4 bases; unmatched junction bases: 6. The V gene's germline CDR1 is SEHNR and CDR2 FQNEAQ (reference sequence). The CDR3 reads CASSSRTGIYGYTF. The CDR3 nucleotides read TGTGCCAGCAGCTCCCGGACAGGAATCTATGGCTACACCTTC.

This clonotype has a handful of counts. Without the conserved terminal phenylalanine or tryptophan, this CDR3 likely stems from a read error. The CDR3 here is CASSFSNSPLHS. Here the CDR3 DNA reads TGTGCCAGCAGTTTCTCTAATTCACCCCTCCACTCT. The chain employs TRBV27 and TRBJ1-6, with D unclear. Deletions cut 3 bases from V and 6 bases from J, with 3 bases between. The CDR3 spans 12 residues. Germline V gene lookup returns CDR1 MNHEY and CDR2 SMNVEV (reference sequence).

This clonotype was seen ten or more times. At one boundary the junction diverges from the germline segment, which might be a read error. Written as DNA, the CDR3 is TGCGCCAGCAGACCGGGACCCCTCTCCCACGAGCAGTACTTC. Residues: CASRPGPLSHEQYF. J is TRBJ2-7 and V is TRBV5-1; D possibly uses TRBD1 or TRBD2 (5 bases each). CDR1 is SGHRS, CDR2 YFSETQ, per germline. This CDR3 region has 14 residues.

This clonotype was seen many times. This chain links TRBV28 with TRBJ2-1; the D is unclear. With 6 bases removed from V and 7 bases from J, the gap between germline ends came to 13 bases. Germline assignment: CDR1 MDHEN and CDR2 SYDVKM. The CDR3 covers 13 residues. CDR3 in amino acids: CASSELKRNEQFF. The CDR3, as DNA: TGTGCCAGCAGCGAGCTCAAAAGGAATGAGCAGTTCTTC.

There are many counts of this clonotype. V is TRBV2 and J is TRBJ2-5, with D maybe TRBD1 (5 bases). The germline V and J ends were trimmed by 7 bases and 5 bases, with 11 bases remaining between them. Looked up from germline, CDR1 is SNHLY and CDR2 is FYNNEI. The CDR3 contains 12 residues. CDR3: CASKGAGETQYF. The CDR3 DNA reads as TGTGCCAGCAAAGGGGCCGGGGAGACCCAGTACTTC.

The CDR3 region has the DNA TGTGCCAGCAGCTCCCCGGGACTAGCGGGGGACACCGGGGAGCTGTTTTTT. Residues: CASSSPGLAGDTGELFF. The rearrangement uses TRBV7-2 and TRBJ2-2; TRBD2 aligns across 14 bases. The CDR3 totals 17 residues. Losses at the gene ends were 4 bases for V and 3 bases for J; bases not matched to a gene: 4. In germline, CDR1 is SGHTA, CDR2 FQGNSA.

This clonotype was seen ten or more times. The chain couples TRBV7-3 to TRBJ2-5, with D unclear. The germline gives CDR1 SGHTA, CDR2 FQGTGA. This CDR3 is 13 amino acids long. V was trimmed by 5 bases and J by 5 bases, leaving 12 bases between them. The DNA of the CDR3 is TGTGCCAGCAGCGCCGGTCGGTCCGAGACCCAGTACTTC. Translation gives CASSAGRSETQYF.

A remark on this clonotype: A much more abundant neighbour one base away suggests this may be a read error. This chain links TRBV27 with TRBJ2-7; TRBD1 might be the D (7 bases). The J call may not be correct, given that the DNA end is closer to TRBJ2-1. The CDR3 has 12 amino acids. Germline CDR1 and CDR2: MNHEY and SMNVEV (reference sequence). Here the CDR3 reads CAAGGGRHEQFF. CDR3 in DNA: TGTGCCGCCGGAGGGGGCCGGCACGAGCAGTTCTTC.